The 9 T cell receptor beta chains below come from one sample, sequenced in a study of T-cell reconstitution after alpha-beta-depleted transplantation in children. Preparing the TCRbeta library involved the use of unique molecular identifiers. TCRdb analysed the PCR reads with MiXCR anew, one entry per CDR3 protein. The data hold approximately 220,000 distinct CDR3 sequences, with about 15% observed a single time. Sequenced material: PBMCs, mostly from graft donor cells, taken 360 days after TCRalphabeta/CD19-depleted stem cell transplant. These TCRs come from a male patient between 2 and 10 years old who had a stem cell transplant for acute lymphoblastic leukemia, so the T cells may come from the graft donor.

This clonotype was observed a few times. CDR3 sequence: CASSHSRSQMKETQYF. CDR3 in DNA: TGTGCCAGCAGTCACAGCCGTTCCCAGATGAAAGAGACCCAGTACTTC. The rearrangement links TRBV7-2 to TRBJ2-5, with no clear D. CDR3 size: 16 residues. V was cut by 6 bases and J by 3 bases, with 20 bases left in between. CDR1 SGHTA and CDR2 FQGNSA come from the germline V gene. The full variable domain, in which reference TRBV7-2 and TRBJ2-5 provide the parts outside the CDR3, is GAGVSQSPSNKVTEKGKDVELRCDPISGHTALYWYRQSLGQGLEFLIYFQGNSAPDKSGLPSDRFSAERTGGSVSTLTIQRTQQEDSAVYLCASSHSRSQMKETQYFGPGTRLLVL.

The V gene is TRBV7-3, the J gene TRBJ2-7, with D possibly matching TRBD2 (5 bases). This CDR3 has 14 amino acids. CDR1 is SGHTA, CDR2 FQGTGA, per germline. Trimming removed 5 bases from V and 5 bases from J, with 16 bases in between. The CDR3 nucleotides read TGTGCCAGCAGCCCCCGGGGTTTTGGTGACGAGCAGTACTTC. Translated: CASSPRGFGDEQYF.

This sequence joins TRBV5-6 and TRBJ1-6; D call uncertain. The germline V and J ends were trimmed by 3 bases and 14 bases, with 18 bases remaining between them. The CDR3 contains 14 residues. CDR1 SGHDT and CDR2 YYEEEE come from the germline V gene. CDR3 sequence reads: CASSYTGRGITLHF. In DNA, the CDR3 is TGTGCCAGCAGCTACACTGGCAGAGGGATCACCCTCCACTTT.

This clonotype came up a few times. This chain uses TRBV3-1 with TRBJ1-4; 10 bases map to TRBD1. The CDR3 is 14 amino acids. Germline V gene sequence: CDR1 LGHDT, CDR2 YNNKEL (reference sequence). V lost 3 bases and J lost 10; bases outside the gene matches: 5. CDR3 residues: CASSHTDRGGKLFF. The CDR3 coding sequence is TGTGCCAGCAGCCATACGGACAGGGGGGGAAAACTGTTTTTT.

The chain recombines TRBV27 with TRBJ2-2; 8 nucleotides match TRBD1. The V segment lost 5 bases and the J segment 7 bases; nucleotides outside the gene matches: 9. Germline V gene lookup returns CDR1 MNHEY and CDR2 SMNVEV (reference sequence). The CDR3 has 15 residues. The CDR3 DNA reads as TGTGCCAGCAGTAGGTTGGACAGGGTTCTCGGGGAGCTGTTTTTT. This sequence encodes CASSRLDRVLGELFF.

This clonotype showed up just a few times. The gene calls are TRBV27 and TRBJ2-3; 9 bases map to TRBD2. CDR3 length: 14 amino acids. Trimming at V came to 3 bases and at J to 6 bases, leaving 4 bases not matched to a gene. Germline assignment: CDR1 MNHEY and CDR2 SMNVEV (reference sequence). The CDR3 sequence is CASSLLAGADTQYF. CDR3 DNA: TGTGCCAGCAGTTTGTTAGCGGGAGCTGATACGCAGTATTTT.

The sample holds a few counts of this clonotype. The V and J genes are TRBV6-5 and TRBJ1-6, with 12 bases lining up with TRBD1. The V gene's germline CDR1 is MNHEY and CDR2 SVGAGI. With V trimmed by 6 bases and J by 10 bases, 13 bases remained unmatched. The CDR3 runs to 17 residues. The CDR3 DNA reads as TGTGCCAGCAGCCCCGGGACAGGGGGCCCGAAGGGGTCACCCCTCCACTTT. Encoded protein: CASSPGTGGPKGSPLHF.

The chain couples TRBV5-1 to TRBJ2-3; D gene unclear. Germline V CDR1 and CDR2: SGHRS, YFSETQ. Trimming took off 7 bases at V and 5 bases at J, with 8 bases between the two ends. This CDR3 has 11 residues. CDR3 amino acids: CASRLLDTQYF. The DNA for the CDR3 is TGCGCCAGCCGGCTCTTAGATACGCAGTATTTT.

This chain connects TRBV6-2 or TRBV6-3 to TRBJ2-3; weak D call: TRBD1 (5 bases). V dropped 5 bases and J dropped 3 bases, with 12 bases sitting between them. The germline gives CDR1 MNHEY, CDR2 SVGEGT. This CDR3 has 14 amino acids. CDR3 region: CASSHRFWTDTQYF. The CDR3 DNA follows: TGTGCCAGCAGTCACAGGTTTTGGACAGATACGCAGTATTTT.